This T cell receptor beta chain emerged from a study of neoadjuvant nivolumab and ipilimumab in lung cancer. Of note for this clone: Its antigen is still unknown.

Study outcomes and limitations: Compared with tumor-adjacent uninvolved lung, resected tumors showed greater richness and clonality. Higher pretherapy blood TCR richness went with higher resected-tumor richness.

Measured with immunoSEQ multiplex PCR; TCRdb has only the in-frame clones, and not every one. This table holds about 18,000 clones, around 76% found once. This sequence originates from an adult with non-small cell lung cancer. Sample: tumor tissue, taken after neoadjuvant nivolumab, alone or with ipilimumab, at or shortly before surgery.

CDR3 in amino acids: CASSRYGLEGGEQYF. CDR3 bases: TGTGCCAGCAGCCGCTATGGACTAGAGGGCGGAGAGCAGTACTTC. The rearrangement joins TRBV11-3 to TRBJ2-7; TRBD2 matches 7 bases. V dropped 5 bases and J dropped 7; count of bases not matched to a gene: 14. The CDR3 is 15 amino acids. Germline CDR1 and CDR2: SGHNT and YENEEA.